What follows is one TCR beta chain and its context. This sample was taken from a study of blood T cell repertoires in COVID-19. Study in general: COVID-19 samples from acute and convalescent phases originated in the United States, Italy and Spain.

Between the trimmed V and J ends, which lost 4 bases and 1 base, there was a span of 18 bases. The CDR3 has 16 amino acids. Germline V gene sequence: CDR1 SGHRS, CDR2 YFSETQ. The protocol was immunoSEQ multiplex PCR, while the TCRdb copy is restricted to in-frame clones and leaves out a portion. The data contain roughly 76,000 clones, approximately 90% of them singletons. This TCR came from an older woman with active COVID-19. The V call is TRBV5-1, the J call TRBJ2-7; TRBD1 might be the D (6 bases). The specimen was peripheral blood. The CDR3 DNA reads TGCGCCAGCAGCCTACCCCGGGACACCATTTCCTACGAGCAGTACTTC. Translated: CASSLPRDTISYEQYF.